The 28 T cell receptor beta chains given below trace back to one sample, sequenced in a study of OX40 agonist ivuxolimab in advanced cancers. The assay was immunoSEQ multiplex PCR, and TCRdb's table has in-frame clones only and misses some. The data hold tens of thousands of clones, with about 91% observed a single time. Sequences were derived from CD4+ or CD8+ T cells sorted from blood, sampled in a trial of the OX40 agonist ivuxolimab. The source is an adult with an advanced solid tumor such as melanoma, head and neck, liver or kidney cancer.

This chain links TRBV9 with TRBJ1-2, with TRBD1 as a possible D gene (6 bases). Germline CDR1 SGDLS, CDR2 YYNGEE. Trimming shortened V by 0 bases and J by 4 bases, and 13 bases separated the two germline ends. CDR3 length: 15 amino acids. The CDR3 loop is CASSVAGRGLYGYTF. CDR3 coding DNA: TGTGCCAGCAGCGTAGCAGGCAGGGGTCTCTATGGCTACACCTTC.

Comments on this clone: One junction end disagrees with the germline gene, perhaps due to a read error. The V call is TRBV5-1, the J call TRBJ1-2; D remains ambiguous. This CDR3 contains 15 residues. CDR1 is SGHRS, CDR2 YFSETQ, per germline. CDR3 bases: TGTGCCAGCAGCTTCCCGCCGGGTGGGCTCTATGGCTACACCTTC. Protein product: CASSFPPGGLYGYTF.

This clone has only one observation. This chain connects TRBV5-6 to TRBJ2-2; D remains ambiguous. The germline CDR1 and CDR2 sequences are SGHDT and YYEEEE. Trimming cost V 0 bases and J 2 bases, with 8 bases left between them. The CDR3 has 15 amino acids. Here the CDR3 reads CASSLGRPNTGELFF. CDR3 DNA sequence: TGTGCCAGCAGCTTGGGCCGACCCAACACCGGGGAGCTGTTTTTT.

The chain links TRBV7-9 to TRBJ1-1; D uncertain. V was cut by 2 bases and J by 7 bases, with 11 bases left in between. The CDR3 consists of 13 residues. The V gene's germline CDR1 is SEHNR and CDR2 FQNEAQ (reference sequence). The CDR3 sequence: CASSLSTGSEAFF. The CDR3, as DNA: TGTGCCAGCAGCTTATCGACCGGTAGTGAAGCTTTCTTT.

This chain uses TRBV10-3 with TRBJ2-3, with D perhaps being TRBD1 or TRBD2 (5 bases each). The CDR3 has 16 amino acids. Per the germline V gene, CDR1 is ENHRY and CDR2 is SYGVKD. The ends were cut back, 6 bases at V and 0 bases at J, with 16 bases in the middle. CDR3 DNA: TGTGCCATCAGCCCAAGGGACGTCTCTAGCACAGATACGCAGTATTTT. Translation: CAISPRDVSSTDTQYF.

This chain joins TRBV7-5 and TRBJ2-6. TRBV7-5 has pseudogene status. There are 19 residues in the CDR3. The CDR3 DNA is TGTGCCAGAAGCTTACTTCCGGTGATAGGGTCCTCTGGGGCCAACGTCCTGACTTTC. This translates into CARSLLPVIGSSGANVLTF.

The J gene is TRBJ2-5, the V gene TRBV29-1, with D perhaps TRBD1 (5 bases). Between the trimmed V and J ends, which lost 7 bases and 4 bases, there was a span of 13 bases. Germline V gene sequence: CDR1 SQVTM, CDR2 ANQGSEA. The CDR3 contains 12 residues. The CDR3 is CSGYRSGETQYF. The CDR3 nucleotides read TGCAGCGGTTACAGGTCGGGAGAGACCCAGTACTTC.

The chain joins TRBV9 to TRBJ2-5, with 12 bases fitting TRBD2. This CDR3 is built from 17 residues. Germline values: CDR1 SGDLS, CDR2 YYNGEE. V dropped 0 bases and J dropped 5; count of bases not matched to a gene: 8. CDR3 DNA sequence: TGTGCCAGCAGCGTAGGATCTAGCGGGGGGGCCAGGGAGACCCAGTACTTC. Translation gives CASSVGSSGGARETQYF.

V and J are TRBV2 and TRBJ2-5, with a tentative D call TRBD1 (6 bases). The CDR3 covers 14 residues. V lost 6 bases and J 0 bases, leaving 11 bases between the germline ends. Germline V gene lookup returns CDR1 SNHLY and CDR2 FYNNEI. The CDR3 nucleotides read TGTGCCAGCAGGCCCGGACAGTACCAAGAGACCCAGTACTTC. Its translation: CASRPGQYQETQYF.

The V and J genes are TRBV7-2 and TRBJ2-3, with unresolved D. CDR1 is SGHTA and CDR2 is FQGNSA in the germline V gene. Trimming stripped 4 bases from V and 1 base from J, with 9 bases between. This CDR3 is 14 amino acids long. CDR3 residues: CASSYGVGTDTQYF. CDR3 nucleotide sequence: TGTGCCAGCAGCTATGGGGTGGGCACAGATACGCAGTATTTT.

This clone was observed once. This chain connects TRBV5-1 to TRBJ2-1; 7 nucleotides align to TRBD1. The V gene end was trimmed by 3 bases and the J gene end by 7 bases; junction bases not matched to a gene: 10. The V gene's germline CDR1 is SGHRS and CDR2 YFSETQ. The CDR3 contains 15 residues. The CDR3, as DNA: TGCGCCAGCAGCTCCGGGACAGCCCAAACGAATGAGCAGTTCTTC. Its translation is CASSSGTAQTNEQFF.

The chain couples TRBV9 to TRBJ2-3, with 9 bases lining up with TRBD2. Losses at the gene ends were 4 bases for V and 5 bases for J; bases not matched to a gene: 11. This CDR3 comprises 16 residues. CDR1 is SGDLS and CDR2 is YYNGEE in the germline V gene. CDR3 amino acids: CASSPREAGGLDTQYF. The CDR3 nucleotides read TGTGCCAGCAGCCCGCGCGAAGCGGGGGGACTAGATACGCAGTATTTT.

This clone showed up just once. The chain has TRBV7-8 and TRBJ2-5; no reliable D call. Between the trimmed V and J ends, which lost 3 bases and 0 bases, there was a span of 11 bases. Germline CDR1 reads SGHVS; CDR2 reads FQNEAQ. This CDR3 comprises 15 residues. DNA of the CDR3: TGTGCCAGCAGCTTCGGGCTGACGTACCAAGAGACCCAGTACTTC. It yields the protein CASSFGLTYQETQYF.

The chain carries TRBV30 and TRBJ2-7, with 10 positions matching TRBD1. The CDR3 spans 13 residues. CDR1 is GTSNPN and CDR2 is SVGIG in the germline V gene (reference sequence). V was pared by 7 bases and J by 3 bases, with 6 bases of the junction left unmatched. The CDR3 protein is CALNGQGGYEQYF. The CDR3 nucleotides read TGTGCCTTGAATGGACAGGGGGGCTACGAGCAGTACTTC.

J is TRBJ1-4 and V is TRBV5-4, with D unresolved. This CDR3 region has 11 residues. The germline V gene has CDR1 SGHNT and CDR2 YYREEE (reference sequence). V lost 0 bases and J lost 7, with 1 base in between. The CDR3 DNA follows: TGTGCCAGCAGCTTGGGTGAAAAACTGTTTTTT. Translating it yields CASSLGEKLFF.

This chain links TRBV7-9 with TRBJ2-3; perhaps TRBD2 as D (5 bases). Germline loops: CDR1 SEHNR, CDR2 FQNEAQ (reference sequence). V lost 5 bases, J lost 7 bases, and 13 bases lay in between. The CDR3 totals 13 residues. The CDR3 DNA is TGTGCCAGCAGCCGGCCACCGGGGTATACGCAGTATTTT. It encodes CASSRPPGYTQYF.

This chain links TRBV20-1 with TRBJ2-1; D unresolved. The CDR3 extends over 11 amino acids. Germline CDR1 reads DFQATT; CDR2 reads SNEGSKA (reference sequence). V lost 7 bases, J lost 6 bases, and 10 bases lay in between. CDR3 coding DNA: TGCAGTGAAAAAGCCCGCAATGAGCAGTTCTTC. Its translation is CSEKARNEQFF.

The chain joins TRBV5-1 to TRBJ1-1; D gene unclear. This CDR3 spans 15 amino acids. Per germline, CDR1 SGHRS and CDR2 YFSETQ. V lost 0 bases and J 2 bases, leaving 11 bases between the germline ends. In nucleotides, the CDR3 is TGCGCCAGCAGCTTGGCCGCCCCACAAAACACTGAAGCTTTCTTT. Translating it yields CASSLAAPQNTEAFF. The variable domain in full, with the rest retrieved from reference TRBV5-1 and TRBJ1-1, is KAGVTQTPRYLIKTRGQQVTLSCSPISGHRSVSWYQQTPGQGLQFLFEYFSETQRNKGNFPGRFSGRQFSNSRSEMNVSTLELGDSALYLCASSLAAPQNTEAFFGQGTRLTVV.

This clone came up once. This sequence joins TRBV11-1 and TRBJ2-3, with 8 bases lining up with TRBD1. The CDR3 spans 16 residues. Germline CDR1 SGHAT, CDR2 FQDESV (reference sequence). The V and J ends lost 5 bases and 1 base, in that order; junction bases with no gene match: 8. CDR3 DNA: TGTGCCAGCAGCGACGCCAGGGGGCTCGGCACAGATACGCAGTATTTT. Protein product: CASSDARGLGTDTQYF.

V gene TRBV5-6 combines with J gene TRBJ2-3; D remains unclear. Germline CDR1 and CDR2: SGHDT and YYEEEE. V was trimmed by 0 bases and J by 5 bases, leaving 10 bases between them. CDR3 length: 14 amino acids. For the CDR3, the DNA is TGTGCCAGCAGCTTGGGACGGCACGGAGATACGCAGTATTTT. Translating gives CASSLGRHGDTQYF. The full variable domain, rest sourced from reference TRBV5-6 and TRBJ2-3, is DAGVTQSPTHLIKTRGQQVTLRCSPKSGHDTVSWYQQALGQGPQFIFQYYEEEERQRGNFPDRFSGHQFPNYSSELNVNALLLGDSALYLCASSLGRHGDTQYFGPGTRLTVL.

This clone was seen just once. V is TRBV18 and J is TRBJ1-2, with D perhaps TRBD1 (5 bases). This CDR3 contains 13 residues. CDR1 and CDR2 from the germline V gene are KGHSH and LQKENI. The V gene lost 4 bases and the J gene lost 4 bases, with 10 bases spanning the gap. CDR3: CASSHDSSYGYTF. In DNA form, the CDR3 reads TGTGCCAGCTCACATGACAGTTCCTATGGCTACACCTTC.

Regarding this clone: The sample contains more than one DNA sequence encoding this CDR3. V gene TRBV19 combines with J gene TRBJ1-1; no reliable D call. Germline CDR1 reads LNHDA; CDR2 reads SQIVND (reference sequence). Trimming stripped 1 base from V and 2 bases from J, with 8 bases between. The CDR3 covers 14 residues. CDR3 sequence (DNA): TGTGCCAGTAGTATAGGGGCGGCAAACACTGAAGCTTTCTTT. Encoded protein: CASSIGAANTEAFF.

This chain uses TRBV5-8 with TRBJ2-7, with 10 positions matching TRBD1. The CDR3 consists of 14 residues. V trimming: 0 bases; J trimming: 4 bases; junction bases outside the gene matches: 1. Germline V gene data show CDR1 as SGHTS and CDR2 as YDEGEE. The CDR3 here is CASSLGGQGYEQYF. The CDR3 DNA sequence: TGTGCCAGCAGCTTGGGGGGACAGGGGTACGAGCAGTACTTC.

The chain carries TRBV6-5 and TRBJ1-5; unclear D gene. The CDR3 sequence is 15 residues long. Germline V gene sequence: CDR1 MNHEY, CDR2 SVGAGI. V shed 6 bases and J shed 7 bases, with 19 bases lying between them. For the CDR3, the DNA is TGTGCCAGCAGCCCGGATCGGGAGGGCGGGCAGCCCCAGCATTTT. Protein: CASSPDREGGQPQHF.

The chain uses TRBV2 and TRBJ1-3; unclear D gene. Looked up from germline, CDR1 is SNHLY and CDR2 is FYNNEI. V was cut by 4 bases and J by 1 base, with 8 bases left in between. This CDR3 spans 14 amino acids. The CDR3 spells CASSATSSGNTIYF. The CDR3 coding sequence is TGTGCCAGCAGTGCTACATCTTCTGGAAACACCATATATTTT.

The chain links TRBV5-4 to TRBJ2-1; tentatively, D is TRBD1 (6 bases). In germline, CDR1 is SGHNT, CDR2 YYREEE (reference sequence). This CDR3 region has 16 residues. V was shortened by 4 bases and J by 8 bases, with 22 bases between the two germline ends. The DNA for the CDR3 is TGTGCCAGCAGCATTGCCGGGACACCGGGCGCCCATGAGCAGTTCTTC. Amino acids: CASSIAGTPGAHEQFF. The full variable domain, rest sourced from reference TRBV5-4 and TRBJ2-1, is ETGVTQSPTHLIKTRGQQVTLRCSSQSGHNTVSWYQQALGQGPQFIFQYYREEENGRGNFPPRFSGLQFPNYSSELNVNALELDDSALYLCASSIAGTPGAHEQFFGPGTRLTVL.

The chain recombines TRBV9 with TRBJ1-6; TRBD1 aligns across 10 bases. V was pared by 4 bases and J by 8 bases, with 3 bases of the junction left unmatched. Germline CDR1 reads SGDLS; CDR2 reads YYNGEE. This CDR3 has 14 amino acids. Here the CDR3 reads CASSIGTGDSPLHF. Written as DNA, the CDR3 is TGTGCCAGCAGCATCGGGACAGGGGATTCACCCCTCCACTTT.

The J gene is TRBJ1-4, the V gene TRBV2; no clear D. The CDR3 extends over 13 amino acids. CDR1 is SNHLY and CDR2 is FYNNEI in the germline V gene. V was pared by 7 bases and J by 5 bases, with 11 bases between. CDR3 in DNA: TGTGCCAGCACAAGGGAGAGAAATGAAAAACTGTTTTTT. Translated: CASTRERNEKLFF.